This entry concerns a single T cell receptor (beta chain). The data stem from a study of blood T cell repertoires in COVID-19. Study as a whole: Specimens from acute and convalescent COVID-19 originated in the United States, Italy and Spain. In each case, the material was cDNA or gDNA derived from T cells, B-cell-depleted T cells, or PBMCs.

As handled by the study authors: Researchers report that nucleated cell counts were estimated from reference gene primer amplification. Measured with immunoSEQ multiplex PCR; TCRdb has only the in-frame clones, and not every one. V, J and clone size are taken as reported in that table, and D and trimming were inferred from the DNA itself. The sample shows about 190,000 clones, nearly 90% of them seen only once. The CDR3 consists of 17 residues. Germline CDR1 reads SNHLY; CDR2 reads FYNNEI. The V and J ends lost 0 bases and 7 bases, in that order; junction bases with no gene match: 11. Sequenced input: peripheral blood. The rearrangement links TRBV2 to TRBJ2-7, with 11 bases matching TRBD1. The source of this sequence is a man in his sixties with active or convalescent COVID-19. For the CDR3, the DNA is TGTGCCAGCAGTGAAGCTGCGGGATGGACAGGGGGCTCGGAGCAGTACTTC. Protein: CASSEAAGWTGGSEQYF.